One and the same sample provided the 9 T cell receptor beta chains below, sequenced in a study of a mutant IDH1 vaccine in newly diagnosed glioma (dated by TCRdb to the early 2020s). Library prep was done by the immunoSEQ multiplex PCR assay. The clones in this table, taken by TCRdb from immuneACCESS, are in-frame only. Not every clone is retained; where verified, under half of the shortfall comes from an unresolved V gene, and the cause of the rest is unknown. The sample table holds tens of thousands of clones, of which 80% to 90% were seen once. Jointly, the top ten make up around 4.8% of the sample. What this sample's time point label stands for: baseline, week 1 (first vaccination visit). The treatment or condition label on this specimen signifies: pre-vaccination baseline after standard-of-care therapy. The sequencing used PBMCs, collected from a glioma patient treated with radiotherapy, temozolomide or both. The receptors were sampled from a woman in her 40s with glioma.

The chain combines TRBV2 with TRBJ2-7, with no clear D. Germline V lookup: CDR1 SNHLY, CDR2 FYNNEI. Trimming cost V 5 bases and J 3 bases, with 8 bases left between them. This CDR3 is built from 12 residues. The CDR3 protein is CASSLANYEQYF. In nucleotides, the CDR3 is TGTGCCAGCAGTCTGGCGAACTACGAGCAGTACTTC. Together with reference TRBV2 and TRBJ2-7, the CDR3 gives the full variable domain: EPEVTQTPSHQVTQMGQEVILRCVPISNHLYFYWYRQILGQKVEFLVSFYNNEISEKSEIFDDQFSVERPDGSNFTLKIRSTKLEDSAMYFCASSLANYEQYFGPGTRLTVT.

The gene calls are TRBV5-5 and TRBJ1-5, with D uncertain. CDR1 and CDR2 (germline): SGHKS, YYEKEE (reference sequence). V lost 4 bases and J lost 1, with 6 bases in between. The CDR3 totals 13 residues. The CDR3 DNA reads TGTGCCAGCAGCCGCGACAGCAATCAGCCCCAGCATTTT. This codes for CASSRDSNQPQHF.

This chain connects TRBV7-8 to TRBJ2-2; D may correspond to TRBD1 or TRBD2 (5 bases each). CDR1 is SGHVS, CDR2 FQNEAQ, per germline. The V end was cut by 5 bases, the J end by 3 bases, with 13 bases between. The CDR3 is made up of 15 amino acids. The DNA of the CDR3 is TGTGCCAGCAGCCACCGGGACGGGTACACCGGGGAGCTGTTTTTT. Its translation is CASSHRDGYTGELFF.

This chain joins TRBV6-6 and TRBJ2-3, with 10 bases aligning to TRBD1. This CDR3 contains 16 residues. Germline CDR1 reads MNHNY; CDR2 reads SVGAGI (reference sequence). The V and J ends lost 0 bases and 3 bases, in that order; junction bases with no gene match: 3. The CDR3 reads CASSYSTGGRTDTQYF. In DNA form, the CDR3 reads TGTGCCAGCAGTTACTCGACAGGGGGCAGGACAGATACGCAGTATTTT.

This rearrangement joins TRBV2 to TRBJ1-4; D is perhaps TRBD1 (5 bases). Deletions cut 8 bases from V and 1 base from J, with 11 bases between. This CDR3 spans 14 amino acids. Germline assignment: CDR1 SNHLY and CDR2 FYNNEI. The CDR3 loop reads CASAGHGTNEKLFF. The CDR3 DNA reads TGTGCCAGCGCAGGGCACGGAACTAATGAAAAACTGTTTTTT.

The CDR3 sequence is CASSPSFSRSQETQYF. The CDR3 DNA reads TGTGCCAGCAGCCCCTCTTTCTCTAGGAGTCAAGAGACCCAGTACTTC. This sequence joins TRBV7-9 and TRBJ2-5, with D unresolved. CDR1 SEHNR and CDR2 FQNEAQ come from the germline V gene (reference sequence). Trimming removed 5 bases at V and 2 bases at J, with 18 bases between. The CDR3 consists of 16 residues. Supplemented by reference TRBV7-9 and TRBJ2-5, the full variable domain reads DTGVSQNPRHKITKRGQNVTFRCDPISEHNRLYWYRQTLGQGPEFLTYFQNEAQLEKSRLLSDRFSAERPKGSFSTLEIQRTEQGDSAMYLCASSPSFSRSQETQYFGPGTRLLVL.

This clone was observed a single time. The chain uses TRBV6-1 and TRBJ2-7, with D perhaps being TRBD1 or TRBD2 (5 bases each). V was trimmed by 0 bases and J by 3 bases, leaving 12 bases between them. The CDR3 has 15 amino acids. The germline V gene encodes CDR1 MNHNS and CDR2 SASEGT. CDR3 sequence reads: CASSEATFGGYEQYF. CDR3 coding DNA: TGTGCCAGCAGTGAAGCAACCTTTGGGGGCTACGAGCAGTACTTC.

The chain recombines TRBV19 with TRBJ2-7; D perhaps matches TRBD2 (7 bases). Trimming cost V 6 bases and J 5 bases, with 17 bases left between them. The length of the CDR3 is 14 residues. Looked up from germline, CDR1 is LNHDA and CDR2 is SQIVND (reference sequence). The CDR3 protein is CASSRGAGVDEQYF. Here the CDR3 DNA reads TGTGCCAGTAGCCGGGGGGCGGGAGTGGACGAGCAGTACTTC.

This clone showed up just once. The V and J genes are TRBV15 and TRBJ1-5; maybe TRBD1 (6 bases). The V gene lost 5 bases and the J gene lost 6 bases, with 11 bases spanning the gap. The length of the CDR3 is 13 residues. Germline V lookup: CDR1 LNHNV, CDR2 YYDKDF (reference sequence). The CDR3: CATSLGQLQPQHF. The CDR3 DNA reads TGTGCCACCAGCCTTGGACAGCTTCAGCCCCAGCATTTT.